Described below is a single T cell receptor (beta chain) sequence and its context. Data came from immunoSEQ multiplex PCR; TCRdb stores just in-frame clones and leaves some out. The table lists a few hundred thousand clones, more than 85% of them singletons. The CDR3 extends over 16 amino acids. V shed 1 base and J shed 3 bases, with 18 bases lying between them. Germline CDR1 is GTSNPN and CDR2 is SVGIG (reference sequence). These data are taken from a study of blood T cell repertoires in COVID-19. Those who participated ranged in age from about 18 to 95 years and resided in around 22 US areas. The sequence derives from a woman aged 30 to 39 who had recovered from COVID-19. The gene calls are TRBV30 and TRBJ1-1; D might be TRBD1 (5 bases). Sequencing used PBMCs or T cells enriched from blood (not recorded which). CDR3 sequence: CAWSAPGQGPYTEAFF. CDR3 DNA: TGTGCCTGGAGTGCCCCCGGGCAGGGTCCGTACACTGAAGCTTTCTTT.